The 9 T cell receptor beta chains below were found in one sample sequenced in a study of control samples from healthy donors and cancer patients. Here immunoSEQ multiplex PCR was the method, and the copy in TCRdb shows in-frame clones only, minus some. The sample lists about 170,000 clones, around 90% occurring once. The sequenced material came from blood. The receptor set was obtained from a woman aged 25 to 39 in good health.

The chain carries TRBV3-1 (or the pseudogene TRBV3-2) and TRBJ2-2, with 8 bases that match TRBD2. The V and J ends lost 4 bases and 12 bases, in that order; junction bases with no gene match: 16. Germline V gives CDR1 LGHDT, CDR2 YNNKEL (reference sequence). The CDR3 spans 16 residues. As DNA, the CDR3 is TGTGCCAGCAGCCGCCGGGGGCGCAGGGCGGGGGGTAAGCTGTTTTTT. Amino acids: CASSRRGRRAGGKLFF.

V and J are TRBV5-1 and TRBJ1-6; 10 bases match TRBD1. After removal of 4 bases from V and 8 bases from J, the junction contained 9 bases not matched to a gene. CDR3 length: 16 amino acids. Germline V gene data show CDR1 as SGHRS and CDR2 as YFSETQ. DNA of the CDR3: TGCGCCAGCAGCACAGGACCGGGACAGGGGTATTCACCCCTCCACTTT. Residues: CASSTGPGQGYSPLHF.

CDR3 region: CASSPGTSGRAGGGELFF. The CDR3 coding sequence is TGTGCCAGCAGCCCCGGGACTAGCGGGAGGGCCGGCGGCGGGGAGCTGTTTTTT. This chain joins TRBV5-4 and TRBJ2-2, with 16 bases matching TRBD2. Trimming removed 4 bases from V and 7 bases from J; junction bases left unmatched: 10. CDR1 is SGHNT, CDR2 YYREEE, per germline (reference sequence). The CDR3 extends over 18 amino acids.

V is TRBV2 and J is TRBJ1-2, with D unclear. Trimming left V 4 bases short and J 2 bases short, with 8 bases between. CDR3 length: 13 amino acids. Per the germline V gene, CDR1 is SNHLY and CDR2 is FYNNEI. The CDR3 sequence is CASSVEYNYGYTF. CDR3 bases: TGTGCCAGCAGTGTAGAGTACAACTATGGCTACACCTTC.

The table lists this clone with a count of one. V gene TRBV2 combines with J gene TRBJ1-2; D is possibly TRBD1 (5 bases). Trimming shortened V by 3 bases and J by 7 bases, and 9 bases separated the two germline ends. CDR1 is SNHLY, CDR2 FYNNEI, per germline. The CDR3 sequence is 12 residues long. The CDR3 region is CASSDGTGGYTF. The CDR3 DNA sequence: TGTGCCAGCAGTGACGGGACTGGTGGCTACACCTTC. Full variable domain (missing parts from reference TRBV2 and TRBJ1-2): EPEVTQTPSHQVTQMGQEVILRCVPISNHLYFYWYRQILGQKVEFLVSFYNNEISEKSEIFDDQFSVERPDGSNFTLKIRSTKLEDSAMYFCASSDGTGGYTFGSGTRLTVV.

V and J are TRBV5-1 and TRBJ1-1; the match to TRBD1 covers 12 bases. This CDR3 has 16 amino acids. The germline V gene encodes CDR1 SGHRS and CDR2 YFSETQ. Trimming removed 1 base from V and 5 bases from J; junction bases left unmatched: 6. CDR3 nucleotides: TGCGCCAGCAGCTTGCGCGGGACAGGGGGCGAAACTGAAGCTTTCTTT. Translation: CASSLRGTGGETEAFF.

The rearrangement uses TRBV12-5 and TRBJ2-1; D unclear. V lost 2 bases to trimming and J lost 7 bases, with 6 bases between them. The germline V gene encodes CDR1 LGHNT and CDR2 FRNRAP. The CDR3 is 12 residues long. The CDR3 DNA is TGTGCTAGTGGTTTGTTCGGGAATGAGCAGTTCTTC. This sequence encodes CASGLFGNEQFF.

The V call is TRBV11-2, the J call TRBJ2-1; D not certain. The germline V gene has CDR1 SGHAT and CDR2 FQNNGV. Trimming removed 2 bases at V and 15 bases at J, with 14 bases between. CDR3 length: 12 amino acids. The CDR3 loop is CASSLPGPSMFF. CDR3 in DNA: TGTGCCAGCAGCTTACCCGGGCCTAGTATGTTCTTC.

This clone appeared once. This chain connects TRBV5-1 to TRBJ2-5; a possible D gene is TRBD2 (7 bases). The CDR3 loop spans 15 amino acids. In germline, CDR1 is SGHRS, CDR2 YFSETQ. The V end was cut by 0 bases, the J end by 2 bases, with 11 bases between. The CDR3, as DNA: TGCGCCAGCAGCTTGGTGGGGGGGCGGCAAGAGACCCAGTACTTC. It codes for CASSLVGGRQETQYF.